The source of this TCR beta chain is a study of blood T cell repertoires in COVID-19. For the study at large: Samples taken during acute and convalescent COVID-19 were collected in the United States, Italy and Spain. Sample material is recorded as cDNA or gDNA derived from T cells, B-cell-depleted T cells, or PBMCs.

Authors' analysis steps: Reference gene primer amplification yielded estimated nucleated cell counts. The table came from immunoSEQ multiplex PCR; TCRdb's copy has only in-frame clones and leaves some out. The V and J calls and clone size were taken over from that table, and D and trimming were inferred from the DNA. The table shows under 300,000 clones, with roughly 82% occurring only once. V gave up 3 bases and J gave up 3 bases, with 17 bases separating them. This CDR3 region has 16 residues. Germline V CDR1 and CDR2: KGHSH, LQKENI. The sequencing sample was made of peripheral blood. The origin of this receptor is an elderly woman with active or convalescent COVID-19. The chain carries TRBV18 and TRBJ1-2, with D tentatively TRBD1 (6 bases). DNA of the CDR3: TGTGCCAGCTCACCTTTACAGGGTCCAACTCACTATGGCTACACCTTC. Amino acids: CASSPLQGPTHYGYTF.